The T cell receptor (beta chain) under discussion was sequenced for a study of T-cell reconstitution after alpha-beta-depleted transplantation in children. Preparation of the TCRbeta library involved a method that used unique molecular identifiers. Each CDR3 protein is one row after TCRdb ran MiXCR on the PCR reads. Of over 200,000 distinct CDR3 sequences detected, under 9.5% appear once; the ten largest clones hold about 6%. The CDR3 runs to 16 residues. With V trimmed by 5 bases and J by 1 base, 7 bases remained unmatched. Germline values: CDR1 MNHNS, CDR2 SASEGT. Only a few counts were recorded for this clonotype.

This receptor was taken from a human donor who donated a stem cell graft to a child with acute lymphoblastic leukemia. The sequencing here drew on PBMCs from the stem cell graft donor, taken from the stem cell graft. The chain carries TRBV6-1 and TRBJ2-5; 10 bases line up with TRBD2. The CDR3 DNA reads TGTGCCAGCAGTACCCCTCTAGCGGGGGCCCAAGAGACCCAGTACTTC. Protein: CASSTPLAGAQETQYF.